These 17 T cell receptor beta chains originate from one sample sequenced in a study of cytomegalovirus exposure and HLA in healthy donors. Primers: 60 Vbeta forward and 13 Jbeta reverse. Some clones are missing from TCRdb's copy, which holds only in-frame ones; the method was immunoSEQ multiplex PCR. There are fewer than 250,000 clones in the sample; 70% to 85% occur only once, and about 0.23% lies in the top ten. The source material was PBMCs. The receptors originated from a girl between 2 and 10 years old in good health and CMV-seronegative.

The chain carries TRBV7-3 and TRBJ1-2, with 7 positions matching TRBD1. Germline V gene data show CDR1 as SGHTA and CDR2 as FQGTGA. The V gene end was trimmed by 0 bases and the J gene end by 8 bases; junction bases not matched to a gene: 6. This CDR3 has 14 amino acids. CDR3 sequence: CASSLTPEQGGYTF. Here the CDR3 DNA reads TGTGCCAGCAGCTTAACGCCCGAACAGGGGGGCTACACCTTC.

The CDR3 DNA reads as TGTGCCAGTTATTACAACGGGGAGCTGTTTTTT. Translation: CASYYNGELFF. The chain links TRBV19 to TRBJ2-2; D unresolved. Germline loops: CDR1 LNHDA, CDR2 SQIVND (reference sequence). The ends were cut back, 8 bases at V and 7 bases at J, with 8 bases in the middle. CDR3 length: 11 residues.

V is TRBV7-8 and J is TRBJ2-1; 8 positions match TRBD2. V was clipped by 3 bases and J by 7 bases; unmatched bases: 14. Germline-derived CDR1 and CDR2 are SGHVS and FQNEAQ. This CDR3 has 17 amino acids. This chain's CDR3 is CASSFTAGGLYVNEQFF. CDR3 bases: TGTGCCAGCAGCTTTACGGCGGGAGGTCTATATGTGAATGAGCAGTTCTTC.

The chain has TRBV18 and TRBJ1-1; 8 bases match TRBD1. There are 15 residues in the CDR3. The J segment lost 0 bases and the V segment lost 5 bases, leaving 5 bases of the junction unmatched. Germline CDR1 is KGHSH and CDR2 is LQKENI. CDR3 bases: TGTGCCAGCTCAAGAGACAGGGGCATGAACACTGAAGCTTTCTTT. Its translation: CASSRDRGMNTEAFF.

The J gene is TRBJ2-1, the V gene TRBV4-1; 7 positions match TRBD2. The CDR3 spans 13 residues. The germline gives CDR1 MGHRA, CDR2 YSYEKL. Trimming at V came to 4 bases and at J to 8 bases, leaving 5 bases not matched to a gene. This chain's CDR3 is CASSPGEGDEQFF. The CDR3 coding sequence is TGCGCCAGCAGCCCGGGGGAGGGCGATGAGCAGTTCTTC.

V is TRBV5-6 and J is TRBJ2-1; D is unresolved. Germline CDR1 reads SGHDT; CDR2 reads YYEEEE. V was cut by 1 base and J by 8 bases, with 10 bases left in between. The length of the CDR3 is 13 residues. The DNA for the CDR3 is TGTGCCAGCAGCTTGCCAGAGGCCCATGAGCAGTTCTTC. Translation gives CASSLPEAHEQFF.

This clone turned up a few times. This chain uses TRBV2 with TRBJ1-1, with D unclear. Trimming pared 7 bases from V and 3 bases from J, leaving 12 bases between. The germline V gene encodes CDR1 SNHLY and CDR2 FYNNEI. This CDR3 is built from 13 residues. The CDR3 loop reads CASILRRDTEAFF. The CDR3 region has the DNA TGTGCCAGCATACTAAGGAGGGACACTGAAGCTTTCTTT.

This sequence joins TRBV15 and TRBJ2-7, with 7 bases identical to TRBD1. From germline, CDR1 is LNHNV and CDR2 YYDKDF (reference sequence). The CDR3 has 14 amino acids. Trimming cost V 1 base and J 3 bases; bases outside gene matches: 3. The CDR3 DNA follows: TGTGCCACCAGCAGAGTATCAGGGGGCTACGAGCAGTACTTC. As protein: CATSRVSGGYEQYF.

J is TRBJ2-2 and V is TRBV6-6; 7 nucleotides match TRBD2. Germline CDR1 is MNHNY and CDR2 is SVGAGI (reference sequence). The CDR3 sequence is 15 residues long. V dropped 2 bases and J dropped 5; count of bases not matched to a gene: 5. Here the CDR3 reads CASSYSGEPTGELFF. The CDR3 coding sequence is TGTGCCAGCAGTTACAGCGGGGAACCGACCGGGGAGCTGTTTTTT.

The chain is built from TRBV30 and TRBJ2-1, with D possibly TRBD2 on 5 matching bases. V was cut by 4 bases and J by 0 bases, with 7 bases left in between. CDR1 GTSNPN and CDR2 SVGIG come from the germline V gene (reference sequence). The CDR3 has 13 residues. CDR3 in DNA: TGTGCCTGGACCGGGGACTCCTACAATGAGCAGTTCTTC. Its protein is CAWTGDSYNEQFF.

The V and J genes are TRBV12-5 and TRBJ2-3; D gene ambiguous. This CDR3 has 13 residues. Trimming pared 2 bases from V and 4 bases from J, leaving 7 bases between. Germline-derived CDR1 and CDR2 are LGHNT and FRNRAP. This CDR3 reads CASGLSWSDTQYF. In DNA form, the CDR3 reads TGTGCTAGTGGTTTGAGCTGGTCAGATACGCAGTATTTT.

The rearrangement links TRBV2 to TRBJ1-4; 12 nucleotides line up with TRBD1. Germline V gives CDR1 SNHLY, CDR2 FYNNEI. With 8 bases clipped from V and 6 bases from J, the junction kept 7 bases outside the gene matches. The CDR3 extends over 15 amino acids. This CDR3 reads CASGDRGPLDEKLFF. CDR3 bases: TGTGCCAGCGGGGACAGGGGGCCGTTGGATGAAAAACTGTTTTTT.

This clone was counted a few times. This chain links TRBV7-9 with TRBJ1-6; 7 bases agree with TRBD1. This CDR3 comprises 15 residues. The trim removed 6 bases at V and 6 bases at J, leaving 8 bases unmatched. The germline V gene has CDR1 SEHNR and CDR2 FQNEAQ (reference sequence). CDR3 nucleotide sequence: TGTGCCAGCAGTACGCATCAGGGGGGTAATTCACCCCTCCACTTT. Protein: CASSTHQGGNSPLHF.

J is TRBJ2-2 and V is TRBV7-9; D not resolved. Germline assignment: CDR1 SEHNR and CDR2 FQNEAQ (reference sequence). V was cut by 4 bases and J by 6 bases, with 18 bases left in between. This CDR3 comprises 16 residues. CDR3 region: CASSSALGFDAGELFF. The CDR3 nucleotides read TGTGCCAGCAGCTCCGCCTTGGGCTTTGATGCCGGGGAGCTGTTTTTT. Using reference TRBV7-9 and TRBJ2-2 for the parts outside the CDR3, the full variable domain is DTGVSQNPRHKITKRGQNVTFRCDPISEHNRLYWYRQTLGQGPEFLTYFQNEAQLEKSRLLSDRFSAERPKGSFSTLEIQRTEQGDSAMYLCASSSALGFDAGELFFGEGSRLTVL.

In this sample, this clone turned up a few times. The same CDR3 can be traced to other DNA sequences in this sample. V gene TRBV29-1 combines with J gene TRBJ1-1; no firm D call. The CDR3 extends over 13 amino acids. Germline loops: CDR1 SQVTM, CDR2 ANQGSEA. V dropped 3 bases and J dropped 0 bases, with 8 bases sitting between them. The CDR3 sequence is CSVEGRLNTEAFF. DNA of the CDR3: TGCAGCGTTGAGGGGAGATTGAACACTGAAGCTTTCTTT. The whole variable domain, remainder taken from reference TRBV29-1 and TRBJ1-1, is SAVISQKPSRDICQRGTSLTIQCQVDSQVTMMFWYRQQPGQSLTLIATANQGSEATYESGFVIDKFPISRPNLTFSTLTVSNMSPEDSSIYLCSVEGRLNTEAFFGQGTRLTVV.

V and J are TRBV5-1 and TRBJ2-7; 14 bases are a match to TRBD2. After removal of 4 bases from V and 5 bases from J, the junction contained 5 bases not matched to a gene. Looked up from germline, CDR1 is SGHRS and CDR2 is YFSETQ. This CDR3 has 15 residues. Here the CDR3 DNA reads TGCGCCAGCAGCACGGGACTAGCGGGAGTAGACGAGCAGTACTTC. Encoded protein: CASSTGLAGVDEQYF.

The CDR3 bases are TGTGCCAGCAGTTACCGCCGGGACTATAATTCACCCCTCCACTTT. Amino acids: CASSYRRDYNSPLHF. The gene calls are TRBV6-6 and TRBJ1-6; D unclear. V was clipped by 2 bases and J by 3 bases, with 8 bases between them. The CDR3 has 15 amino acids. The germline V gene encodes CDR1 MNHNY and CDR2 SVGAGI (reference sequence).